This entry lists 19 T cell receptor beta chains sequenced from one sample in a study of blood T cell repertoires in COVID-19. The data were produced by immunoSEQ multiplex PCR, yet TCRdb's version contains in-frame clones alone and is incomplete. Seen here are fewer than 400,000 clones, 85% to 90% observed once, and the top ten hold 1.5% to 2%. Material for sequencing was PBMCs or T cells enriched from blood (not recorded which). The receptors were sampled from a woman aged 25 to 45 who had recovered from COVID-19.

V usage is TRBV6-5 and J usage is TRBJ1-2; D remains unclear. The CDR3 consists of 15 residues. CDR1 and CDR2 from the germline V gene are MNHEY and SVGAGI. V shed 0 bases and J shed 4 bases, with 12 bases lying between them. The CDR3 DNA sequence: TGTGCCAGCAGTTACTCGATGGGCGCCCCCTATGGCTACACCTTC. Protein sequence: CASSYSMGAPYGYTF.

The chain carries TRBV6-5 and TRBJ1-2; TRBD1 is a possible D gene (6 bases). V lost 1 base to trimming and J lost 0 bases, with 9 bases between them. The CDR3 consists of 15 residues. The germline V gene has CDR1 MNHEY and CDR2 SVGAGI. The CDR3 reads CASSYLDRTNYGYTF. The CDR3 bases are TGTGCCAGCAGTTACTTGGACAGAACTAACTATGGCTACACCTTC.

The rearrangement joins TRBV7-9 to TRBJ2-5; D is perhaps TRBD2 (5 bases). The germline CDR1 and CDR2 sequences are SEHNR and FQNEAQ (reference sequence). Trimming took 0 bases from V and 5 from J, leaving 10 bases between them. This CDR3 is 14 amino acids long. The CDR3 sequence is CASSLAGPGETQYF. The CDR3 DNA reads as TGTGCCAGCAGCTTAGCGGGTCCGGGGGAGACCCAGTACTTC. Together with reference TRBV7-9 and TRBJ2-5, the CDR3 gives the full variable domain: DTGVSQNPRHKITKRGQNVTFRCDPISEHNRLYWYRQTLGQGPEFLTYFQNEAQLEKSRLLSDRFSAERPKGSFSTLEIQRTEQGDSAMYLCASSLAGPGETQYFGPGTRLLVL.

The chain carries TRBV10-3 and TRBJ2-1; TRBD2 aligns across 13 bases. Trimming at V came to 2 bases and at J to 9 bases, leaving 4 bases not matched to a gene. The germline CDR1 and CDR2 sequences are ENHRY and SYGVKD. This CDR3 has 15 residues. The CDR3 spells CAISEGLAGVFEQFF. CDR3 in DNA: TGTGCCATCAGTGAGGGACTAGCGGGGGTGTTTGAGCAGTTCTTC.

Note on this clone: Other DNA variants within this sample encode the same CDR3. Here the CDR3 reads CASSYDRGHGYTF. CDR3 in DNA: TGTGCCAGCAGTTACGACAGGGGGCATGGCTACACCTTC. The chain couples TRBV6-4 to TRBJ1-2; 10 nucleotides agree with TRBD1. Germline CDR1 is MRHNA and CDR2 is SNTAGT. This CDR3 spans 13 amino acids. J lost 6 bases, V lost 5 bases, and 3 bases had no gene match.

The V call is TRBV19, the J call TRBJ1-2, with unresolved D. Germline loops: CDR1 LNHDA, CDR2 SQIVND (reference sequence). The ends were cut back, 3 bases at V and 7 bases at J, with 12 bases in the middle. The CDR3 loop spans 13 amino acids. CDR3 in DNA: TGTGCCAGTAGTATCCGAGGGTCGGCTGGCTACACCTTC. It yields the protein CASSIRGSAGYTF.

The CDR3 region has the DNA TGTGCCAGTCGCAGGGGGCCCGAACGGCCTAATGAAAAACTGTTTTTT. This encodes CASRRGPERPNEKLFF. The chain links TRBV19 to TRBJ1-4; TRBD1 matches at 8 bases. Unmatched junction bases numbered 11, after V lost 8 bases and J lost 3 bases. CDR3 size: 16 residues. CDR1 and CDR2 (germline): LNHDA, SQIVND (reference sequence).

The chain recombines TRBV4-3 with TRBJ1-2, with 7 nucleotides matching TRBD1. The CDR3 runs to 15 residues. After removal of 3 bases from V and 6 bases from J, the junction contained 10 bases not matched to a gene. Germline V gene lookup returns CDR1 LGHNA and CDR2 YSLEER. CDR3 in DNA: TGCGCCAGCAGCCAGGCTATAACAGGGACAGATGGCTACACCTTC. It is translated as CASSQAITGTDGYTF.

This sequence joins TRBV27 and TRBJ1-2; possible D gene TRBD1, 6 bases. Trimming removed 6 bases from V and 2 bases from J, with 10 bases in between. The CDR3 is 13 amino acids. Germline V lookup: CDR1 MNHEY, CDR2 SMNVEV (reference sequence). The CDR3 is CASRGTGNYGYTF. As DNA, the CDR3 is TGTGCCAGCAGGGGAACAGGGAACTATGGCTACACCTTC.

This CDR3 reads CASRPPGSNYEQYF. The CDR3 region has the DNA TGTGCCAGCAGACCCCCGGGTAGCAACTACGAGCAGTACTTC. This chain uses TRBV2 with TRBJ2-7; D remains unclear. Trimming cost V 6 bases and J 3 bases, with 15 bases left between them. CDR1 and CDR2 (germline): SNHLY, FYNNEI. CDR3 length equals 14 residues.

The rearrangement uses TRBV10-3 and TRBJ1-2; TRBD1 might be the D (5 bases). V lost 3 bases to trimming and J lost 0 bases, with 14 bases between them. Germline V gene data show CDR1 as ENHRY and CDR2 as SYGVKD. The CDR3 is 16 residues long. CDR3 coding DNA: TGTGCCATCAGTGACTCAAACCAGGGCACTAACTATGGCTACACCTTC. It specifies CAISDSNQGTNYGYTF.

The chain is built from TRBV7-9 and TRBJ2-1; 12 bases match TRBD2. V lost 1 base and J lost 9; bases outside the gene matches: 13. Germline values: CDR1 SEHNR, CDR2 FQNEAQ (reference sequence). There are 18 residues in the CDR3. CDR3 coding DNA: TGTGCCAGCAGCTTAGTTATAGGACTAGCGGGAATTGGGAGTGAGCAGTTCTTC. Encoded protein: CASSLVIGLAGIGSEQFF. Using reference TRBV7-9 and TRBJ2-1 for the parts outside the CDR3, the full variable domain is DTGVSQNPRHKITKRGQNVTFRCDPISEHNRLYWYRQTLGQGPEFLTYFQNEAQLEKSRLLSDRFSAERPKGSFSTLEIQRTEQGDSAMYLCASSLVIGLAGIGSEQFFGPGTRLTVL.

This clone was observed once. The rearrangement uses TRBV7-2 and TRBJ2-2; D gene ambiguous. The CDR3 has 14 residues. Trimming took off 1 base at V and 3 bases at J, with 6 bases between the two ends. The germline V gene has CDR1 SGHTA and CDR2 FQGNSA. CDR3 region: CASSLVRDTGELFF. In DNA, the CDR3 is TGTGCCAGCAGCTTAGTTCGGGACACCGGGGAGCTGTTTTTT.

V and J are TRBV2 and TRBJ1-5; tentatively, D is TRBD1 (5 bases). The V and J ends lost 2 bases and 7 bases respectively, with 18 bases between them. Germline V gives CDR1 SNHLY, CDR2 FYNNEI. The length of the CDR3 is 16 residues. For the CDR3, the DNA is TGTGCCAGCAGTGAATCCCCGATAGGGGTTAAGCAGCCCCAGCATTTT. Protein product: CASSESPIGVKQPQHF.

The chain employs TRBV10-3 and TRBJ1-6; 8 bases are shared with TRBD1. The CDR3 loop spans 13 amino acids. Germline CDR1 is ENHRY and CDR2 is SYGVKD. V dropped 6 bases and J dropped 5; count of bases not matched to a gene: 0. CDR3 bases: TGTGCCATCAGGGGACAGGATAATTCACCCCTCCACTTT. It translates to CAIRGQDNSPLHF.

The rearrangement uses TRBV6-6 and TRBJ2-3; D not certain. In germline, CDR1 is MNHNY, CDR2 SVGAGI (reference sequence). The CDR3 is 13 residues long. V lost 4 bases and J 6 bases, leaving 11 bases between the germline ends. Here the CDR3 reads CASSFPGWDTQYF. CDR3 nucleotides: TGTGCCAGCAGTTTCCCCGGTTGGGATACGCAGTATTTT.

CDR3 DNA sequence: TGTGCCAGCAACCAGGGGACAGTCTCCTACGAGCAGTACTTC. This codes for CASNQGTVSYEQYF. The chain carries TRBV7-2 and TRBJ2-7, with 7 bases identical to TRBD1. Germline assignment: CDR1 SGHTA and CDR2 FQGNSA. V shed 7 bases, J shed 0 bases, and the junction held 6 bases outside the gene matches. The CDR3 is 14 residues long.

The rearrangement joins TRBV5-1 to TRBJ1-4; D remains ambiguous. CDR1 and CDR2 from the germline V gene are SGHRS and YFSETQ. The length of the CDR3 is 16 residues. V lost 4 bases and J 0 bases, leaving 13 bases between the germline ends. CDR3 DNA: TGCGCCAGCAGCCTGGACGGCGGGGCAACTAATGAAAAACTGTTTTTT. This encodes CASSLDGGATNEKLFF.

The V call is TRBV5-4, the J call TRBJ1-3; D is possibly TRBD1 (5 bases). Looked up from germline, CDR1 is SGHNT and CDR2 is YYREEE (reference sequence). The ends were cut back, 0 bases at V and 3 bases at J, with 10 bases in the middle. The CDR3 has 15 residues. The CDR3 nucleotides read TGTGCCAGCAGCTTGGGGCGACAGCTTGGAAACACCATATATTTT. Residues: CASSLGRQLGNTIYF.